This TCR beta chain was recovered during a study of cytomegalovirus exposure and HLA in healthy donors. Points from the study as a whole: The study labeled 170 or so TCR beta chains cytomegalovirus-associated.

The germline gives CDR1 SGHNT, CDR2 YYREEE (reference sequence). Between the trimmed V and J ends, which lost 4 bases and 0 bases, there was a span of 13 bases. This CDR3 has 15 residues. A note on this clone: Its antigen is undetermined.

The PCR was carried out with 60 Vbeta primers and 13 Jbeta primers. Clones were read by immunoSEQ multiplex PCR, and TCRdb kept only the in-frame ones, dropping some. The table has under 150,000 clones, roughly four fifths seen once. Sequencing was carried out using PBMCs. The chain employs TRBV5-4 and TRBJ1-1; maybe TRBD1 (6 bases). This receptor was identified in a man between 18 and 35 years old in good health and CMV-seronegative. The DNA of the CDR3 is TGTGCCAGCAGCCCCGTACAGGGTTTGAACACTGAAGCTTTCTTT. Translating gives CASSPVQGLNTEAFF.